Presented here are 27 T cell receptor beta chains from one specimen sequenced in a study of blood T cells in healthy people across ages. Sample-barcoded 5' priming and a J-beta primer mix drove a second PCR of about 7 to 12 cycles. Using its own MiXCR run on the 5' RACE reads, TCRdb lists one record per CDR3 protein. The sample lists 650,000 to 700,000 distinct CDR3 sequences, approximately 52% occurring once. The specimen sequenced was blood. These receptors came from a woman aged 80 or older in good health.

Regarding this clonotype: A much larger clone differs by one base, so this may be a read error. V gene TRBV24-1 combines with J gene TRBJ2-1, with D perhaps matching TRBD2 (6 bases). Germline assignment: CDR1 KGHDR and CDR2 SFDVKD. The V and J ends lost 5 bases and 13 bases respectively, with 23 bases between them. The CDR3 extends over 15 amino acids. The CDR3 loop is CATSVRDAGKETQFF. The DNA for the CDR3 is TGTGCCACCAGTGTGAGGGACGCGGGGAAAGAGACCCAGTTCTTC.

The rearrangement uses TRBV27 and TRBJ2-7; weak D call: TRBD2 (5 bases). This CDR3 contains 14 residues. CDR1 and CDR2 (germline): MNHEY, SMNVEV (reference sequence). V dropped 8 bases and J dropped 2 bases, with 16 bases sitting between them. CDR3 amino acids: CASCSGSRAYEQYF. DNA for the CDR3: TGTGCCAGCTGCAGTGGGAGCAGAGCCTACGAGCAGTACTTC.

The rearrangement joins TRBV5-1 to TRBJ2-7; 13 nucleotides line up with TRBD2. The CDR3 loop spans 16 amino acids. In germline, CDR1 is SGHRS, CDR2 YFSETQ. Trimming took 2 bases from V and 5 from J; bases not matched to a gene: 7. In DNA form, the CDR3 reads TGCGCCAGCAGCTTAGGGACTAGCGGGATTGCTCACGAGCAGTACTTC. Translation: CASSLGTSGIAHEQYF. The whole variable domain, filled in from reference TRBV5-1 and TRBJ2-7, reads KAGVTQTPRYLIKTRGQQVTLSCSPISGHRSVSWYQQTPGQGLQFLFEYFSETQRNKGNFPGRFSGRQFSNSRSEMNVSTLELGDSALYLCASSLGTSGIAHEQYFGPGTRLTVT.

This clonotype was recorded at least ten times. The V gene is TRBV20-1, the J gene TRBJ2-7, with TRBD1 as a possible D gene (5 bases). The CDR3 length is 11 residues. V shed 8 bases and J shed 0 bases, with 8 bases lying between them. Germline CDR1 and CDR2: DFQATT and SNEGSKA (reference sequence). The CDR3: CSWGLSYEQYF. CDR3 bases: TGCAGTTGGGGCCTCTCCTACGAGCAGTACTTC.

This clonotype was recorded at least ten times. The genes are TRBV10-3 and TRBJ1-1, with D possibly being TRBD1 (5 bases). The CDR3 is 14 amino acids. Germline CDR1 reads ENHRY; CDR2 reads SYGVKD. Trimming shortened V by 0 bases and J by 0 bases, and 5 bases separated the two germline ends. The CDR3 DNA sequence: TGTGCCATCAGTGAGTCGACAGTGAACACTGAAGCTTTCTTT. Amino acids: CAISESTVNTEAFF.

This clonotype occurred many times. A single base separates this from a much larger clone, so it may be a read error. CDR3 bases: TGCAGTGCCTTAACCCGACTAGCGGGTAGCTCCTACAATGAGCAGTACTTC. Its protein is CSALTRLAGSSYNEQYF. This chain connects TRBV20-1 to TRBJ2-1; 10 nucleotides agree with TRBD2. The DNA end lines up better with TRBJ2-7; the J call may be wrong. The CDR3 runs to 17 residues. Looked up from germline, CDR1 is DFQATT and CDR2 is SNEGSKA (reference sequence).

This clonotype was picked up a small number of times. An end of the junction does not agree with germline; a read error may underlie this. The V call is TRBV18, the J call TRBJ2-1; TRBD2 matches at 10 bases. This CDR3 has 15 amino acids. Germline loops: CDR1 KGHSH, CDR2 LQKENI. CDR3 DNA: TGTGCCAGCCCACCATGGGCTAGCGGGAGTAATGAGCAGTTCTTC. Protein: CASPPWASGSNEQFF. The full variable domain, in which reference TRBV18 and TRBJ2-1 provide the parts outside the CDR3, is NAGVMQNPRHLVRRRGQEARLRCSPMKGHSHVYWYRQLPEEGLKFMVYLQKENIIDESGMPKERFSAEFPKEGPSILRIQQVVRGDSAAYFCASPPWASGSNEQFFGPGTRLTVL.

The gene calls are TRBV20-1 and TRBJ1-2, with TRBD1 matching 7 bases. The V segment lost 8 bases and the J segment 2 bases; nucleotides outside the gene matches: 14. The CDR3 runs 15 residues. The germline V gene encodes CDR1 DFQATT and CDR2 SNEGSKA (reference sequence). CDR3 DNA sequence: TGCAGTACTCACTCCCGGACAGGACGGAACTATGGCTACACCTTC. Protein product: CSTHSRTGRNYGYTF.

This rearrangement joins TRBV29-1 to TRBJ1-2, with a tentative D call TRBD1 (5 bases). V dropped 0 bases and J dropped 5 bases, with 13 bases sitting between them. This CDR3 region has 14 residues. CDR1 and CDR2 (germline): SQVTM, ANQGSEA. This chain's CDR3 is CSVEDGGLSYGYTF. In DNA form, the CDR3 reads TGCAGCGTTGAAGATGGGGGACTATCTTATGGCTACACCTTC.

The chain couples TRBV5-1 to TRBJ2-7; 7 bases map to TRBD1. Germline V gene lookup returns CDR1 SGHRS and CDR2 YFSETQ. The CDR3 runs to 16 residues. V lost 3 bases, J lost 10 bases, and 19 bases stayed unmatched. The CDR3 protein is CASSYQGVWGEEIQYF. The CDR3 DNA reads TGCGCCAGCAGCTATCAGGGGGTATGGGGCGAGGAGATCCAGTACTTC.

This clonotype turned up a few times. A much more abundant neighbour one base away suggests this may be a read error. The chain links TRBV6-5 to TRBJ2-5; the match to TRBD1 covers 9 bases. The CDR3 has 15 amino acids. Germline CDR1 MNHEY, CDR2 SVGAGI. Trimming removed 2 bases from V and 6 bases from J; junction bases left unmatched: 7. The CDR3 loop is CASSYARQGGQTQYF. CDR3 DNA sequence: TGTGCCAGCAGTTACGCGAGACAGGGGGGACAGACCCAGTACTTC.

This clonotype has just a few counts. Here the CDR3 DNA reads TGTGCCTGGAGTAATGGGTTTGGCTACACCTTC. Residues: CAWSNGFGYTF. The gene calls are TRBV30 and TRBJ1-2; unclear D gene. Trimming stripped 2 bases from V and 7 bases from J, with 8 bases between. Germline V gene sequence: CDR1 GTSNPN, CDR2 SVGIG (reference sequence). This CDR3 region has 11 residues. The full variable domain, completed using reference TRBV30 and TRBJ1-2, is SQTIHQWPATLVQPVGSPLSLECTVEGTSNPNLYWYRQAAGRGLQLLFYSVGIGQISSEVPQNLSASRPQDRQFILSSKKLLLSDSGFYLCAWSNGFGYTFGSGTRLTVV.

In its sample, this clonotype was seen many times. V and J are TRBV7-2 and TRBJ2-7; 12 nucleotides line up with TRBD2. The CDR3 runs to 17 residues. Germline loops: CDR1 SGHTA, CDR2 FQGNSA. J was trimmed by 1 base and V by 3 bases; bases with no gene match: 7. CDR3 in amino acids: CASSFSIGLAGSYEQYF. For the CDR3, the DNA is TGTGCCAGCAGCTTCTCCATCGGACTAGCGGGATCCTACGAGCAGTACTTC.

Ten or more counts support this clonotype. The chain joins TRBV7-9 to TRBJ2-3; D unclear. Trimming took off 3 bases at V and 9 bases at J, with 13 bases between the two ends. The CDR3 runs to 13 residues. In germline, CDR1 is SEHNR, CDR2 FQNEAQ (reference sequence). CDR3 nucleotide sequence: TGTGCCAGCAGCTTCCCTTTGTCGGCGACGCAGTATTTT. This sequence encodes CASSFPLSATQYF. Combining the CDR3 with reference TRBV7-9 and TRBJ2-3 gives the whole variable domain DTGVSQNPRHKITKRGQNVTFRCDPISEHNRLYWYRQTLGQGPEFLTYFQNEAQLEKSRLLSDRFSAERPKGSFSTLEIQRTEQGDSAMYLCASSFPLSATQYFGPGTRLTVL.

The sample holds many counts of this clonotype. This may come from a read error, since a much larger clone is one base off. In DNA, the CDR3 is TGTGCCAGCAGTTACTTGCGTAGGGTGGACAGGAACAATGAGCAGTACTTC. It codes for CASSYLRRVDRNNEQYF. The chain has TRBV6-5 and TRBJ2-5; TRBD1 matches 7 bases. Per germline, CDR1 MNHEY and CDR2 SVGAGI. The CDR3 contains 17 residues. Trimming removed 1 base from V and 11 bases from J; junction bases left unmatched: 19.

This chain joins TRBV6-2 or TRBV6-3 and TRBJ2-7; 9 bases line up with TRBD2. The CDR3 covers 15 residues. Germline CDR1 is MNHEY and CDR2 is SVGEGT. The trim removed 0 bases at V and 10 bases at J, leaving 10 bases unmatched. CDR3 protein: CASSYSREAGGIQYF. The CDR3 DNA sequence: TGTGCCAGCAGTTACTCTCGGGAAGCGGGAGGTATCCAGTACTTC.

In its sample, this clonotype was seen many times. The rearrangement links TRBV20-1 to TRBJ2-7; no clear D gene. CDR3 length: 16 residues. V gave up 5 bases and J gave up 1 base, with 21 bases separating them. CDR1 is DFQATT and CDR2 is SNEGSKA in the germline V gene (reference sequence). The CDR3 coding sequence is TGCAGTGCTCTCGACTGGCGCCCCACGACTTCCTACGAGCAGTACTTC. Translated: CSALDWRPTTSYEQYF.

In regard to this clonotype: A much larger clone lies one base from this, so it may be a read error. The chain combines TRBV5-1 with TRBJ2-5; TRBD2 agrees at 7 bases. The germline V gene has CDR1 SGHRS and CDR2 YFSETQ. With V trimmed by 3 bases and J by 1 base, 6 bases remained unmatched. The CDR3 consists of 15 residues. Here the CDR3 reads CASSWWRGIQETQYF. The CDR3 DNA reads TGCGCCAGCAGCTGGTGGCGGGGGATCCAAGAGACCCAGTACTTC.

As concerns this clonotype: A much more abundant neighbour one base away suggests this may be a read error. The chain recombines TRBV7-2 with TRBJ2-5; D gene unclear. CDR1 and CDR2 from the germline V gene are SGHTA and FQGNSA. This CDR3 contains 13 residues. Here the CDR3 DNA reads TGTGCCAGCAGCCGCGCCAACCAAGGGACCCAGTACTTC. It specifies CASSRANQGTQYF.

A remark on this clonotype: This may stem from a read error, because a much larger clone lies one nucleotide away. The rearrangement uses TRBV20-1 and TRBJ2-7, with D possibly being TRBD2 (5 bases). The CDR3 loop spans 14 amino acids. Between the trimmed V and J ends, which lost 2 bases and 2 bases, there was a span of 13 bases. Germline CDR1 and CDR2: DFQATT and SNEGSKA (reference sequence). CDR3 in amino acids: CSARRLISPYEQYF. In nucleotides, the CDR3 is TGCAGTGCTAGAAGACTAATAAGCCCCTACGAGCAGTACTTC.

This clonotype was recorded a few times. The chain carries TRBV20-1 and TRBJ1-1; D gene unclear. CDR1 DFQATT and CDR2 SNEGSKA come from the germline V gene (reference sequence). There are 12 residues in the CDR3. Trimming pared 6 bases from V and 8 bases from J, leaving 16 bases between. Written as DNA, the CDR3 is TGCAGTGCAAGGGAGGGAGAGAGGGAAGCTTTCTTT. Translation: CSAREGEREAFF.

This chain links TRBV3-1 with TRBJ2-7; 7 bases agree with TRBD2. In germline, CDR1 is LGHDT, CDR2 YNNKEL (reference sequence). The CDR3 sequence is 14 residues long. Trimming cost V 3 bases and J 0 bases; bases outside gene matches: 2. CDR3 sequence: CASSHTSDSYEQYF. The CDR3 region has the DNA TGTGCCAGCAGCCACACTAGCGACTCCTACGAGCAGTACTTC.

The chain couples TRBV29-1 to TRBJ2-7, with 10 bases that match TRBD1. Germline lookup yields CDR1 SQVTM and CDR2 ANQGSEA. After removal of 4 bases from V and 5 bases from J, the junction contained 11 bases not matched to a gene. The CDR3 covers 15 residues. CDR3 in DNA: TGCAGCGTTGGAACCGGGACAGGGGAGTCCAACGAGCAGTACTTC. Its protein is CSVGTGTGESNEQYF.

The chain joins TRBV27 to TRBJ2-5; D is possibly TRBD1 (5 bases). Trimming stripped 5 bases from V and 11 bases from J, with 18 bases between. The germline CDR1 and CDR2 sequences are MNHEY and SMNVEV (reference sequence). The CDR3 spans 13 residues. As DNA, the CDR3 is TGTGCCAGCAGTCTGACAGTAAACTACGTGCAGTACTTC. Amino acids: CASSLTVNYVQYF.

The chain joins TRBV15 to TRBJ2-3, with D unclear. This CDR3 has 17 amino acids. The germline V gene has CDR1 LNHNV and CDR2 YYDKDF (reference sequence). V was trimmed by 0 bases and J by 2 bases, leaving 15 bases between them. CDR3 bases: TGTGCCACCAGCAGAGATAATTTAGGGTCTTACACAGATACGCAGTATTTT. It translates to CATSRDNLGSYTDTQYF. Full variable domain (rest looked up from reference TRBV15 and TRBJ2-3): DAMVIQNPRYQVTQFGKPVTLSCSQTLNHNVMYWYQQKSSQAPKLLFHYYDKDFNNEADTPDNFQSRRPNTSFCFLDIRSPGLGDTAMYLCATSRDNLGSYTDTQYFGPGTRLTVL.

This clonotype was found many times. The chain combines TRBV20-1 with TRBJ1-2; 7 bases line up with TRBD1. The CDR3 totals 13 residues. J was trimmed by 4 bases and V by 2 bases; bases with no gene match: 4. Germline V gene data show CDR1 as DFQATT and CDR2 as SNEGSKA (reference sequence). Here the CDR3 DNA reads TGCAGTGCTAGACCGGGACAGCTCTATGGCTACACCTTC. Its protein is CSARPGQLYGYTF.

The chain links TRBV7-9 to TRBJ2-1; tentative D call: TRBD2 (6 bases). Germline CDR1 SEHNR, CDR2 FQNEAQ (reference sequence). This CDR3 comprises 17 residues. V was pared by 5 bases and J by 4 bases, with 21 bases between. The CDR3 region is CASSPPPGGEKYNEQFF. Written as DNA, the CDR3 is TGTGCCAGCAGCCCCCCTCCCGGGGGAGAGAAGTACAATGAGCAGTTCTTC.